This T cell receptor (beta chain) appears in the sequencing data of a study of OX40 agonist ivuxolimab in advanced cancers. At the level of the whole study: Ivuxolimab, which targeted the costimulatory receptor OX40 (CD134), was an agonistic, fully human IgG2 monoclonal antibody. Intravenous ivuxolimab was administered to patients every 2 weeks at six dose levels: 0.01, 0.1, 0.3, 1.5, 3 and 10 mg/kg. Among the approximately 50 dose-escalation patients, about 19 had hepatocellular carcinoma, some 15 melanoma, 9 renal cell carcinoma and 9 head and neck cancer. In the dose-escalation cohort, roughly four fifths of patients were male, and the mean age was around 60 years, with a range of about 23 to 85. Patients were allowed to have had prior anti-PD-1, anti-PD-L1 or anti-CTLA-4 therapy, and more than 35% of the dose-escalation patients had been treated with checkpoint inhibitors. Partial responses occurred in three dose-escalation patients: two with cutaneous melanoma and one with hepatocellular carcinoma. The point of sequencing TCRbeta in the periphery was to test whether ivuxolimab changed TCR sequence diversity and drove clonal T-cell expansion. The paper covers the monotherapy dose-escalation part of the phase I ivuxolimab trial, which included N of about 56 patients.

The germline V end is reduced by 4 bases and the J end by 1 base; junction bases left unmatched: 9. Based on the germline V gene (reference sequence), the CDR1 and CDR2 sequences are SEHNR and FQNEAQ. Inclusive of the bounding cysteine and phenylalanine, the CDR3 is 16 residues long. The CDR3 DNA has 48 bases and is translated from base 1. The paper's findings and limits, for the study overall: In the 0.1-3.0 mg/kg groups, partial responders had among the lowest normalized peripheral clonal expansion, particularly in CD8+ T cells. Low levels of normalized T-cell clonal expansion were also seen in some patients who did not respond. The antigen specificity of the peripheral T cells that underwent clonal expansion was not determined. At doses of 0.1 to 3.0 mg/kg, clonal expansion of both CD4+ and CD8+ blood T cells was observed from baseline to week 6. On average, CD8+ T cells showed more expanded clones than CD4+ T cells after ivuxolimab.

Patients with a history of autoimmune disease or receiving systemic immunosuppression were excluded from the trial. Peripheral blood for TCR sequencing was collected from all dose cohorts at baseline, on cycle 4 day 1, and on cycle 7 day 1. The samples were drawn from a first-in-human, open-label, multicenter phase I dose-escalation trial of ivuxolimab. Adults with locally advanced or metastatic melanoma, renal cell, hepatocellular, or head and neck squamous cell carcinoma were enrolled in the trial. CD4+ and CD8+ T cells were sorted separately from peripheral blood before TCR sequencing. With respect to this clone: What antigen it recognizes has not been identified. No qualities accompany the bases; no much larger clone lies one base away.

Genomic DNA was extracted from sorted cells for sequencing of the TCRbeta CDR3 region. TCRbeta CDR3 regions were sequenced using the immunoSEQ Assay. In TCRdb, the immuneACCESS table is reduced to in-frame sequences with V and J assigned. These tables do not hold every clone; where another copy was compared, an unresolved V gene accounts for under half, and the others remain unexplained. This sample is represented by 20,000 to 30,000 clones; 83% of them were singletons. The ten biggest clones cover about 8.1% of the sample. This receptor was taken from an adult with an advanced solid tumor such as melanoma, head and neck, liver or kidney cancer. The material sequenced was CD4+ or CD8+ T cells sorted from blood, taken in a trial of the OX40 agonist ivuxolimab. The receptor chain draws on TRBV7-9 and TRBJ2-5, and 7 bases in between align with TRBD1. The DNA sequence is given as TGTGCCAGCAGCTGGCGAACAGGGGATTCCCAAGAGACCCAGTACTTC. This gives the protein CASSWRTGDSQETQYF.